This entry lists 28 T cell receptor beta chains sequenced from one sample in a study of blood T cell repertoires in COVID-19. TCRdb's copy holds only in-frame clones and misses some; the assay was immunoSEQ multiplex PCR. The sample shows 300,000 to 400,000 clones, 90% of them seen only once. The material sequenced was PBMCs or T cells enriched from blood (not recorded which). Receptors were obtained from a man aged 55 to 70 who had recovered from COVID-19.

The chain carries TRBV7-9 and TRBJ2-7, with D possibly matching TRBD1 (6 bases). This CDR3 comprises 15 residues. The germline CDR1 and CDR2 sequences are SEHNR and FQNEAQ (reference sequence). V shed 5 bases and J shed 5 bases, with 19 bases lying between them. This CDR3 reads CASSPQQGYFDEQYF. CDR3 bases: TGTGCCAGCAGCCCACAACAGGGTTATTTCGACGAGCAGTACTTC. Full variable domain (outside the CDR3, taken from reference TRBV7-9 and TRBJ2-7): DTGVSQNPRHKITKRGQNVTFRCDPISEHNRLYWYRQTLGQGPEFLTYFQNEAQLEKSRLLSDRFSAERPKGSFSTLEIQRTEQGDSAMYLCASSPQQGYFDEQYFGPGTRLTVT.

CDR3 nucleotides: TGTGCCAGCTCACCACCGGGACTAGCGGGGAGAGAGACCCAGTACTTC. Translating it yields CASSPPGLAGRETQYF. This chain joins TRBV18 and TRBJ2-5; TRBD2 matches 13 bases. The junction had 2 bases not matched to a gene; V was cut back by 0 bases and J by 4 bases. The CDR3 is 16 amino acids. Germline V CDR1 and CDR2: KGHSH, LQKENI.

Details on this clone: Other DNA sequences in this specimen translate into the identical CDR3. The rearrangement links TRBV6-5 to TRBJ2-7; no clear D. Trimming shortened V by 6 bases and J by 0 bases, and 6 bases separated the two germline ends. Germline CDR1 reads MNHEY; CDR2 reads SVGAGI. The CDR3 has 12 residues. The CDR3 nucleotides read TGTGCCAGCAGGCCCAGCTCCTACGAGCAGTACTTC. Translating gives CASRPSSYEQYF.

This chain links TRBV7-9 with TRBJ2-3, with TRBD2 identical over 12 bases. The CDR3 covers 14 residues. Looked up from germline, CDR1 is SEHNR and CDR2 is FQNEAQ (reference sequence). The trim removed 10 bases at V and 0 bases at J, leaving 2 bases unmatched. CDR3 nucleotide sequence: TGTGCCACTAGCGGGAGGGTGAGCACAGATACGCAGTATTTT. It translates to CATSGRVSTDTQYF.

The gene calls are TRBV6-5 and TRBJ1-1; a possible D gene is TRBD1 (5 bases). Germline loops: CDR1 MNHEY, CDR2 SVGAGI. Trimming stripped 7 bases from V and 0 bases from J, with 12 bases between. The CDR3 totals 14 residues. CDR3 protein: CASIRTLMNTEAFF. Written as DNA, the CDR3 is TGTGCCAGCATCAGGACACTCATGAACACTGAAGCTTTCTTT.

This clone came up once. The J gene is TRBJ2-2, the V gene TRBV11-2, with 7 nucleotides matching TRBD1. Trimming at V came to 8 bases and at J to 5 bases, leaving 14 bases not matched to a gene. The germline CDR1 and CDR2 sequences are SGHAT and FQNNGV. The CDR3 is 16 residues long. CDR3 bases: TGTGCCAGCCGCTCTGGTGGGGCAGGGGGTACCGGGGAGCTGTTTTTT. As protein: CASRSGGAGGTGELFF.

The chain recombines TRBV6-5 with TRBJ2-7; TRBD1 agrees at 8 bases. V lost 0 bases and J lost 3; bases outside the gene matches: 4. The CDR3 loop spans 15 amino acids. The V gene's germline CDR1 is MNHEY and CDR2 SVGAGI. As DNA, the CDR3 is TGTGCCAGCAGTTACTCGACAGGGGCGAACTACGAGCAGTACTTC. Its protein product is CASSYSTGANYEQYF.

This chain connects TRBV2 to TRBJ2-2, with D unclear. V was clipped by 6 bases and J by 0 bases, with 11 bases between them. The germline V gene encodes CDR1 SNHLY and CDR2 FYNNEI. The CDR3 length is 15 residues. The CDR3 reads CASSVLQTNTGELFF. CDR3 nucleotide sequence: TGTGCCAGCAGCGTGCTACAGACGAACACCGGGGAGCTGTTTTTT.

The chain has TRBV5-6 and TRBJ1-3; maybe TRBD1 (6 bases). V shed 3 bases and J shed 2 bases, with 12 bases lying between them. The CDR3 has 15 amino acids. CDR1 and CDR2 (germline): SGHDT, YYEEEE. The CDR3 sequence: CASSYRVLAGNTIYF. In DNA form, the CDR3 reads TGTGCCAGCAGCTACAGGGTATTGGCTGGAAACACCATATATTTT.

The chain couples TRBV9 to TRBJ1-2; TRBD1 is a possible D gene (5 bases). This CDR3 has 16 amino acids. CDR1 and CDR2 (germline): SGDLS, YYNGEE. Trimming stripped 3 bases from V and 3 bases from J, with 18 bases between. DNA of the CDR3: TGTGCCAGCAGCGCAGCCGGGACTGAAAAATACTATGGCTACACCTTC. It is translated as CASSAAGTEKYYGYTF.

The genes are TRBV6-6 and TRBJ1-1, with TRBD1 matching 9 bases. The CDR3 has 16 amino acids. Trimming took 2 bases from V and 6 from J; bases not matched to a gene: 10. Per germline, CDR1 MNHNY and CDR2 SVGAGI (reference sequence). The CDR3 loop reads CASSYPTGTGRPEAFF. As DNA, the CDR3 is TGTGCCAGCAGTTACCCAACCGGGACAGGGAGGCCTGAAGCTTTCTTT.

This chain connects TRBV19 to TRBJ1-2; D is unclear. V was shortened by 3 bases and J by 3 bases, with 8 bases between the two germline ends. Germline V CDR1 and CDR2: LNHDA, SQIVND (reference sequence). The CDR3 extends over 13 amino acids. Written as DNA, the CDR3 is TGTGCCAGTAGTATCCCACAAGACTATGGCTACACCTTC. Its translation is CASSIPQDYGYTF.

The chain joins TRBV29-1 to TRBJ2-1, with 8 positions matching TRBD2. Germline V gene data show CDR1 as SQVTM and CDR2 as ANQGSEA. This CDR3 is built from 14 residues. With 6 bases clipped from V and 12 bases from J, the junction kept 16 bases outside the gene matches. The CDR3 bases are TGCAGCGTCCTCACTGGGGCGGGGGGACTCGGGCAGTTCTTC. As protein: CSVLTGAGGLGQFF.

The chain employs TRBV6-5 and TRBJ1-3, with D possibly being TRBD1 (6 bases). The CDR3 runs to 15 residues. Deletions cut 6 bases from V and 2 bases from J, with 14 bases between. Per the germline V gene, CDR1 is MNHEY and CDR2 is SVGAGI. CDR3 loop: CASRQTGNPGNTIYF. The CDR3 bases are TGTGCCAGCAGGCAGACAGGAAATCCTGGAAACACCATATATTTT.

The chain uses TRBV7-2 and TRBJ2-7; D is undetermined. V dropped 2 bases and J dropped 4 bases, with 9 bases sitting between them. CDR1 SGHTA and CDR2 FQGNSA come from the germline V gene. The length of the CDR3 is 13 residues. The CDR3 sequence: CASSLFGGYEQYF. The DNA of the CDR3 is TGTGCCAGCAGCTTATTCGGCGGTTACGAGCAGTACTTC.

This clone was counted a single time. This chain links TRBV9 with TRBJ1-6; 7 nucleotides match TRBD1. Trimming took 0 bases from V and 8 from J; bases not matched to a gene: 5. The germline V gene has CDR1 SGDLS and CDR2 YYNGEE. CDR3 length: 15 amino acids. The CDR3 DNA sequence: TGTGCCAGCAGCGTAGAGACAGGGACGGATTCACCCCTCCACTTT. Translation gives CASSVETGTDSPLHF.

V usage is TRBV21-1 and J usage is TRBJ1-5. TRBV21-1 is labeled a pseudogene. The CDR3 spans 13 residues. The CDR3 DNA follows: TGTGCCAGGGGGTTAGCGAGGAATCAGCCCCAGCATTTT. It translates to CARGLARNQPQHF.

The chain uses TRBV27 and TRBJ2-7, with D possibly TRBD2 on 6 matching bases. Trimming left V 10 bases short and J 3 bases short, with 16 bases between. Per the germline V gene, CDR1 is MNHEY and CDR2 is SMNVEV (reference sequence). The CDR3 extends over 13 amino acids. CDR3 nucleotide sequence: TGTGCCATCGGGAGTGGAACGTTCTACGAGCAGTACTTC. The encoded protein is CAIGSGTFYEQYF.

The rearrangement joins TRBV4-1 to TRBJ1-4; TRBD1 matches 9 bases. The V and J ends lost 3 bases and 4 bases, in that order; junction bases with no gene match: 3. The CDR3 length is 15 residues. Germline V gives CDR1 MGHRA, CDR2 YSYEKL. The chain's CDR3 is CASSQEDRGNEKLFF. The CDR3 DNA is TGCGCCAGCAGCCAGGAGGACAGGGGTAATGAAAAACTGTTTTTT.

This clone was detected a few times. The chain carries TRBV9 and TRBJ1-6, with D hard to call. CDR1 and CDR2 (germline): SGDLS, YYNGEE. Trimming cost V 2 bases and J 6 bases, with 12 bases left between them. This CDR3 contains 15 residues. The CDR3 sequence: CASSVGSSINSPLHF. The CDR3, as DNA: TGTGCCAGCAGCGTCGGGTCTAGCATTAATTCACCCCTCCACTTT.

This clone appeared a single time. The V gene is TRBV6-5, the J gene TRBJ1-2; D is uncertain. Germline loops: CDR1 MNHEY, CDR2 SVGAGI. V lost 7 bases and J lost 7, with 10 bases in between. CDR3 length equals 11 residues. The CDR3 loop reads CASKLRGGYTF. Written as DNA, the CDR3 is TGTGCCAGCAAGTTGCGGGGTGGCTACACCTTC.

The gene calls are TRBV7-8 and TRBJ2-2; 8 nucleotides line up with TRBD2. Germline V gene lookup returns CDR1 SGHVS and CDR2 FQNEAQ. V shed 5 bases and J 1 base; nucleotides not matched to a gene: 3. The CDR3 length is 15 residues. CDR3 in DNA: TGTGCCAGCAGCCCGGGGGGGCGGAACACCGGGGAGCTGTTTTTT. Translation: CASSPGGRNTGELFF.

The rearrangement joins TRBV6-1 to TRBJ2-2, with D perhaps TRBD1 (5 bases). CDR1 is MNHNS and CDR2 is SASEGT in the germline V gene. V lost 3 bases and J 6 bases, leaving 8 bases between the germline ends. The CDR3 is 13 amino acids. The CDR3 nucleotides are TGTGCCAGCAGTGATCAAGGGGCCGGGGAGCTGTTTTTT. It is translated as CASSDQGAGELFF.

The V gene is TRBV2, the J gene TRBJ1-2; 10 nucleotides align to TRBD1. This CDR3 has 16 residues. Per germline, CDR1 SNHLY and CDR2 FYNNEI. V shed 5 bases and J 4 bases; nucleotides not matched to a gene: 10. CDR3: CASSKRTGTGVYGYTF. CDR3 in DNA: TGTGCCAGCAGTAAGAGAACAGGGACAGGGGTCTATGGCTACACCTTC.

This chain uses TRBV19 with TRBJ1-5; tentative D call: TRBD1 (5 bases). This CDR3 region has 17 residues. In germline, CDR1 is LNHDA, CDR2 SQIVND (reference sequence). Trimming pared 5 bases from V and 3 bases from J, leaving 20 bases between. The CDR3 loop reads CASSPRLQGGVNQPQHF. Here the CDR3 DNA reads TGTGCCAGTAGTCCCCGTCTGCAGGGTGGTGTCAATCAGCCCCAGCATTTT.

The rearrangement joins TRBV5-4 to TRBJ2-5, with unresolved D. Germline V CDR1 and CDR2: SGHNT, YYREEE (reference sequence). This CDR3 is built from 14 residues. The ends were cut back, 0 bases at V and 4 bases at J, with 10 bases in the middle. Here the CDR3 DNA reads TGTGCCAGCAGCTTGGGTAATAGCATAGAGACCCAGTACTTC. Translating gives CASSLGNSIETQYF.

The chain carries TRBV5-1 and TRBJ1-4; D remains ambiguous. Germline values: CDR1 SGHRS, CDR2 YFSETQ. The CDR3 runs to 15 residues. Trimming pared 6 bases from V and 0 bases from J, leaving 12 bases between. The CDR3, as DNA: TGCGCCAGCACGATCGGAGGTACAACTAATGAAAAACTGTTTTTT. It specifies CASTIGGTTNEKLFF.

V gene TRBV6-5 combines with J gene TRBJ1-5; D possibly corresponds to TRBD1 (5 bases). The CDR3 runs to 14 residues. The V end lost 0 bases, the J end lost 5 bases, and 8 bases lay between the germline ends. Per germline, CDR1 MNHEY and CDR2 SVGAGI. The CDR3 DNA sequence: TGTGCCAGCAGTTACTCGGCAGGGTATCAGCCCCAGCATTTT. Translation: CASSYSAGYQPQHF.